This T cell receptor (beta chain) appears in the sequencing data of a study of radiotherapy plus CTLA-4 blockade in lung cancer (dated by TCRdb to 2017 to 2018). Broadly, across the study: Among the enrolled patients, roughly 19% had an objective response, and 31% reached disease control. The research as a whole found: TCR clones derived from tumors expanded in peripheral blood after treatment with radiotherapy and ipilimumab. The strongest predictors of response, as reported, were early dynamic changes in blood T cell clones along with a rise in serum interferon-beta after radiation.

On this clone itself: Its antigen is unknown. No base quality information exists; no much larger clone differs at one position.

The germline V gene (reference sequence) yields LNHDA for CDR1 and SQIVND for CDR2. Trimming removed 5 bases from V and 5 bases from J, leaving 10 bases between the germline ends. The CDR3 spans 13 residues, from the cysteine through the phenylalanine. Left in the record is the CDR3 DNA by itself, 39 bases read in frame from the first base. In this study, focal radiation therapy paired with CTLA-4 blockade (ipilimumab) was tested in patients who had chemo-refractory metastatic non-small-cell lung cancer. The library was obtained by the immunoSEQ multiplex PCR assay. The immuneACCESS repertoire file appears here via TCRdb, limited to in-frame rearrangements. These files lack a portion of the clones; in checked studies, under half of the deficit traces to unresolved V genes, and the cause of the others is not known. The sample table lists over 95,000 clones, approximately 75% of them with a count of one. Approximately 2.8% of the sample is taken by the ten largest.

This receptor was taken from a human donor with non-small cell lung cancer who had a partial response to radiotherapy plus ipilimumab. Some clones in this sample may be carry-over from other donors' samples. The sample consisted of peripheral blood, taken from a patient treated with radiotherapy plus ipilimumab. Recombination joined TRBV19 with TRBJ1-5; no confident D gene assignment can be made. CDR3 protein: CASSLNRDQPQHF. DNA sequence: TGTGCCAGTAGTCTTAACCGGGATCAGCCCCAGCATTTT.